The 19 T cell receptor beta chains presented below share a single source sample, sequenced in a study of T cell repertoires in cytomegalovirus infection. TCRdb reprocessed the reads via MiXCR and lists one record per CDR3 protein. The sample gives approximately 170,000 distinct CDR3 sequences, under 20% of which show up once; roughly a sixth is in the top ten. Sequencing was carried out using CD8+ T cells from PBMCs. The receptors stem from a human donor in good health (CMV status not recorded). Some clones in this sample may be carry-over from other donors' samples.

The gene calls are TRBV7-2 and TRBJ2-1; tentatively, D is TRBD2 (5 bases). The CDR3 is made up of 16 amino acids. Looked up from germline, CDR1 is SGHTA and CDR2 is FQGNSA. V lost 5 bases, J lost 3 bases, and 17 bases lay in between. As DNA, the CDR3 is TGTGCCAGCAGCCTTAACTCACTAGTGGTCTACAATGAGCAGTTCTTC. It yields the protein CASSLNSLVVYNEQFF.

This clonotype was seen a handful of times. This chain joins TRBV28 and TRBJ2-5, with 8 bases matching TRBD1. CDR1 MDHEN and CDR2 SYDVKM come from the germline V gene. V shed 3 bases, J shed 5 bases, and the junction held 8 bases outside the gene matches. The CDR3 is 15 residues long. CDR3: CASSLVGQVMETQYF. The CDR3 region has the DNA TGTGCCAGCAGTTTGGTGGGACAGGTGATGGAGACCCAGTACTTC.

The sample holds a few counts of this clonotype. This rearrangement joins TRBV12-3 or TRBV12-4 to TRBJ2-7; a possible D gene is TRBD1 (6 bases). The CDR3 extends over 13 amino acids. V was trimmed by 6 bases and J by 4 bases, leaving 13 bases between them. The DNA for the CDR3 is TGTGCCAGCAGCAAGACAGGCCCTTACGAGCAGTACTTC. This gives the protein CASSKTGPYEQYF.

This clonotype is a singleton in its sample. One end of the junction varies from germline; a read error may be responsible. DNA of the CDR3: TGCAGTGTTAGAGGGGGCCTAACCTACGAGCAGTACTTC. Translation: CSVRGGLTYEQYF. The rearrangement joins TRBV20-1 to TRBJ2-7, with TRBD1 matching 7 bases. This CDR3 has 13 residues. Germline CDR1 reads DFQATT; CDR2 reads SNEGSKA (reference sequence).

The chain couples TRBV6-5 to TRBJ2-5; unclear D gene. V was pared by 4 bases and J by 4 bases, with 19 bases between. Germline CDR1 MNHEY, CDR2 SVGAGI. CDR3 length: 16 residues. CDR3 DNA: TGTGCCAGCAGTTCGACGGGTGGCGTCGGGCGAGAGACCCAGTACTTC. Translated, it gives CASSSTGGVGRETQYF.

This clonotype was picked up a small number of times. The chain employs TRBV29-1 and TRBJ1-4; D unclear. V was cut by 6 bases and J by 7 bases, with 12 bases left in between. The CDR3 length is 12 residues. Germline CDR1 reads SQVTM; CDR2 reads ANQGSEA. The CDR3 loop is CSVGVIGEKLFF. The CDR3 DNA reads TGCAGCGTGGGAGTTATCGGTGAAAAACTGTTTTTT.

J is TRBJ2-7 and V is TRBV6-2 or TRBV6-3; 9 bases are a match to TRBD2. Germline V CDR1 and CDR2: MNHEY, SVGEGT. The CDR3 covers 15 residues. V gave up 0 bases and J gave up 4 bases; unmatched junction bases: 4. The chain's CDR3 is CASSYSSGGTYEQYF. Here the CDR3 DNA reads TGTGCCAGCAGTTACTCCAGCGGGGGGACGTACGAGCAGTACTTC.

This clonotype has a count of ten or more. The V gene is TRBV27, the J gene TRBJ2-2, with TRBD2 matching 10 bases. The CDR3 covers 15 residues. CDR1 is MNHEY, CDR2 SMNVEV, per germline (reference sequence). V trimming: 8 bases; J trimming: 3 bases; junction bases outside the gene matches: 6. CDR3 DNA sequence: TGTGCCAGCCGCCCAGCGGGAGGGTACACCGGGGAGCTGTTTTTT. Residues: CASRPAGGYTGELFF.

The CDR3 DNA reads TGCGCCAGCAGCCCGGGACAGGGGGCGGACTCCCAATACGAGCAGTACTTC. This translates into CASSPGQGADSQYEQYF. The V call is TRBV5-1, the J call TRBJ2-7; TRBD1 agrees at 12 bases. CDR3 length equals 17 residues. V lost 4 bases to trimming and J lost 4 bases; unmatched junction nucleotides: 12. The germline CDR1 and CDR2 sequences are SGHRS and YFSETQ.

V usage is TRBV7-9 and J usage is TRBJ1-2, with D hard to call. From germline, CDR1 is SEHNR and CDR2 FQNEAQ (reference sequence). The CDR3 totals 16 residues. V lost 1 base to trimming and J lost 6 bases, with 18 bases between them. The CDR3 coding sequence is TGTGCCAGCAGCTTAGGACGTGGCCATATTCGTGATGGCTACACCTTC. It encodes CASSLGRGHIRDGYTF.

This clonotype was observed a handful of times. The CDR3: CASSLDGLNTEAFF. CDR3 DNA sequence: TGTGCCAGCAGTCTGGACGGCCTGAACACTGAAGCTTTCTTT. The chain recombines TRBV6-6 with TRBJ1-1; D is undetermined. Trimming took 5 bases from V and 0 from J, leaving 10 bases between them. CDR1 and CDR2 from the germline V gene are MNHNY and SVGAGI (reference sequence). The CDR3 contains 14 residues.

This clonotype was found a few times. V usage is TRBV12-3 or TRBV12-4 and J usage is TRBJ1-1; D ambiguous. The V end was cut by 8 bases, the J end by 3 bases, with 10 bases between. The CDR3 totals 12 residues. For the CDR3, the DNA is TGTGCCAGCGGTACGGGATACACTGAAGCTTTCTTT. Its translation is CASGTGYTEAFF.

This clonotype was seen only a few times. The V and J genes are TRBV5-6 and TRBJ2-4; the D gene is possibly TRBD1 (6 bases). Trimming cost V 4 bases and J 6 bases, with 14 bases left between them. The germline V gene has CDR1 SGHDT and CDR2 YYEEEE. The CDR3 sequence is 14 residues long. The CDR3 sequence: CASSPEGGTNIQYF. CDR3 nucleotide sequence: TGTGCCAGCAGCCCGGAAGGGGGAACAAACATTCAGTACTTC.

This clonotype was counted between two and nine times. This chain links TRBV11-2 with TRBJ2-5; the match to TRBD2 covers 11 bases. Per germline, CDR1 SGHAT and CDR2 FQNNGV. CDR3 length: 16 residues. The ends lost 5 bases at V and 0 bases at J; junction bases unmatched: 5. CDR3: CASSLRLAGNQETQYF. CDR3 nucleotide sequence: TGTGCCAGCAGCCTGAGACTAGCGGGAAACCAAGAGACCCAGTACTTC.

This clonotype has just a few counts. V and J are TRBV7-2 and TRBJ2-7, with 9 positions matching TRBD1. CDR1 and CDR2 (germline): SGHTA, FQGNSA. This CDR3 has 15 amino acids. After removal of 5 bases from V and 3 bases from J, the junction contained 8 bases not matched to a gene. CDR3 in amino acids: CASSPGTGPRYEQYF. The CDR3, as DNA: TGTGCCAGCAGCCCGGGGACAGGGCCGCGCTACGAGCAGTACTTC. Together with reference TRBV7-2 and TRBJ2-7, the CDR3 gives the full variable domain: GAGVSQSPSNKVTEKGKDVELRCDPISGHTALYWYRQSLGQGLEFLIYFQGNSAPDKSGLPSDRFSAERTGGSVSTLTIQRTQQEDSAVYLCASSPGTGPRYEQYFGPGTRLTVT.

This chain uses TRBV20-1 with TRBJ2-7, with D perhaps matching TRBD1 (5 bases). Germline V lookup: CDR1 DFQATT, CDR2 SNEGSKA (reference sequence). The CDR3 sequence is 12 residues long. V dropped 3 bases and J dropped 3 bases, with 9 bases sitting between them. CDR3 sequence reads: CSARATGYEQYF. The CDR3 DNA reads TGCAGTGCTAGGGCTACAGGCTACGAGCAGTACTTC.

The V call is TRBV4-1, the J call TRBJ2-7; maybe TRBD2 (5 bases). The length of the CDR3 is 15 residues. V was pared by 1 base and J by 1 base, with 11 bases between. Germline-derived CDR1 and CDR2 are MGHRA and YSYEKL. DNA for the CDR3: TGCGCCAGCAGCCAAGCGCGGGCAGCTTCCTACGAGCAGTACTTC. Translation gives CASSQARAASYEQYF.

This clonotype was detected only a few times. The chain uses TRBV14 and TRBJ2-5, with D hard to call. The CDR3 is 12 amino acids. Germline V gene sequence: CDR1 SGHDN, CDR2 FVKESK. V was trimmed by 0 bases and J by 5 bases, leaving 4 bases between them. This CDR3 reads CASSQDPETQYF. The CDR3 DNA sequence: TGTGCCAGCAGCCAAGATCCCGAGACCCAGTACTTC.

The sample holds a few counts of this clonotype. This rearrangement joins TRBV6-5 to TRBJ2-4; D is unresolved. The V gene lost 0 bases and the J gene lost 0 bases, with 12 bases spanning the gap. CDR1 is MNHEY and CDR2 is SVGAGI in the germline V gene. The CDR3 extends over 17 amino acids. CDR3: CASSYSRLQGAKNIQYF. The CDR3 nucleotides are TGTGCCAGCAGTTACTCCCGTCTCCAAGGAGCCAAAAACATTCAGTACTTC.